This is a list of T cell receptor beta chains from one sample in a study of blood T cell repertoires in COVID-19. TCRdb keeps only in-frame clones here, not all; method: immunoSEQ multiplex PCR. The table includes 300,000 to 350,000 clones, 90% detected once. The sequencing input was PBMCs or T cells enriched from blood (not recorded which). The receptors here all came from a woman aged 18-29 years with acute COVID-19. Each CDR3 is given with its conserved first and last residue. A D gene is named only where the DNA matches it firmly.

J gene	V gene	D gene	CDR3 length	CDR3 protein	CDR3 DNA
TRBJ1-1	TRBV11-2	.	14	CASSLDILGTEAFF	TGTGCCAGCAGCTTAGACATACTCGGCACTGAAGCTTTCTTT
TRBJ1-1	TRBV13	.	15	CASSLGGTPYTEAFF	TGTGCCAGCAGCTTAGGAGGGACTCCCTACACTGAAGCTTTCTTT
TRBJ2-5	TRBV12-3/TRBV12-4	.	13	CASSFGALETQYF	TGTGCCAGCAGTTTTGGGGCCTTGGAGACCCAGTACTTC
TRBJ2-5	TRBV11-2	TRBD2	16	CASSFSGLAGYSIQYF	TGTGCCAGCAGCTTCTCGGGACTAGCGGGATATAGCATCCAGTACTTC
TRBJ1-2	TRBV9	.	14	CASSVGGVLNGYTF	TGTGCCAGCAGCGTAGGGGGGGTACTAAATGGCTACACCTTC
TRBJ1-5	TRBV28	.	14	CASSLPTPDQPQHF	TGTGCCAGCAGTTTACCTACCCCCGATCAGCCCCAGCATTTT
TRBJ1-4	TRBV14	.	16	CASSPPLGGTNEKLFF	TGTGCCAGCAGCCCCCCGCTGGGGGGAACTAATGAAAAACTGTTTTTT
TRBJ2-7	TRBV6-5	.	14	CASNSGGSSYEQYF	TGTGCCAGCAACTCAGGAGGGAGCTCCTACGAGCAGTACTTC
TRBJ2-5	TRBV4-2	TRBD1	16	CASSQPGQGIEETQYF	TGTGCCAGCAGCCAACCGGGACAGGGTATCGAAGAGACCCAGTACTTC
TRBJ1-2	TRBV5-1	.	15	CASSSTGLGLYGYTF	TGCGCCAGCAGCTCCACAGGTTTGGGACTGTATGGCTACACCTTC
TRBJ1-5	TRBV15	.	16	CATSRDGAGLNQPQHF	TGTGCCACCAGCAGAGATGGGGCAGGCTTGAATCAGCCCCAGCATTTT
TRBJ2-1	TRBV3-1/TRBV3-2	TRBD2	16	CASSPLRDYSYNEQFF	TGTGCCAGCAGCCCCTTACGGGACTACTCCTACAATGAGCAGTTCTTC
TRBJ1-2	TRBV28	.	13	CASTRGSNYGYTF	TGTGCCAGCACCCGGGGAAGTAACTATGGCTACACCTTC
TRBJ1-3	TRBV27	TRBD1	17	CASSGEGQVSSGNTIYF	TGTGCCAGCAGTGGAGAGGGACAGGTGAGCTCTGGAAACACCATATATTTT
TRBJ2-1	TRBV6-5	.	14	CASSYSPAYNEQFF	TGTGCCAGCAGTTATTCCCCGGCCTACAATGAGCAGTTCTTC
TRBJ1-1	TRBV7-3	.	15	CASSLDGQRFTEAFF	TGTGCCAGCAGCCTGGATGGACAGAGATTCACTGAAGCTTTCTTT
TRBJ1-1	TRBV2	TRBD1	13	CASTEGTGFEAFF	TGTGCCAGCACCGAGGGGACAGGTTTTGAAGCTTTCTTT
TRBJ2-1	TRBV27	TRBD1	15	CASSPRTGAYNEQFF	TGTGCCAGCAGTCCTCGGACAGGGGCCTACAATGAGCAGTTCTTC